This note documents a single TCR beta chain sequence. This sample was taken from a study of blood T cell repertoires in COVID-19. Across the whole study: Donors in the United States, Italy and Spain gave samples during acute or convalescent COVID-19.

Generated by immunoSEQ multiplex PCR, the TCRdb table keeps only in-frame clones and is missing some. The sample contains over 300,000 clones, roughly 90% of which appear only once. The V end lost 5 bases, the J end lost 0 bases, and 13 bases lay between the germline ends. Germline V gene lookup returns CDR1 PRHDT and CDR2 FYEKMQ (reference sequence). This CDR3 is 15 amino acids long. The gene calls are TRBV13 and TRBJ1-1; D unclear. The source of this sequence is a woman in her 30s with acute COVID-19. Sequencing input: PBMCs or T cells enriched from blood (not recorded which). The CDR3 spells CASSPRLGVNTEAFF. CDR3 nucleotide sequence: TGTGCCAGCAGCCCCCGGTTGGGAGTGAACACTGAAGCTTTCTTT.